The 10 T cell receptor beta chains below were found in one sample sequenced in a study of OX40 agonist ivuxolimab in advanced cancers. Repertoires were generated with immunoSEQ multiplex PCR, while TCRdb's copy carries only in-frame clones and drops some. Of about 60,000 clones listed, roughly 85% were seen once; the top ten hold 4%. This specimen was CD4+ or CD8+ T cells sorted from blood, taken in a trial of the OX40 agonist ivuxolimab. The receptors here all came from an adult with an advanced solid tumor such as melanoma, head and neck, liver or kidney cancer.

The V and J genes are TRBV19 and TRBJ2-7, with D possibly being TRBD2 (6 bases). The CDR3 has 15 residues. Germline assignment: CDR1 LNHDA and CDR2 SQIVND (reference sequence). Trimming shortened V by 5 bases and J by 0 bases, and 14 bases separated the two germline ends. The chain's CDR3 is CASSLEGTLSYEQYF. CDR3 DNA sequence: TGTGCCAGTAGTTTGGAGGGAACCCTCTCCTACGAGCAGTACTTC.

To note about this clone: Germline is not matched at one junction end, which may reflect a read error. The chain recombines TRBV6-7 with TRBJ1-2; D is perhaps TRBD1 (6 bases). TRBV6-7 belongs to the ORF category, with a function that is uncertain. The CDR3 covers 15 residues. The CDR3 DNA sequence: TGTGCCAGCAGGTTTCGGACAGCCCGAGGTTATGACTACACCTTC. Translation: CASRFRTARGYDYTF.

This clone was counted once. The CDR3 coding sequence is TGTGCCAGCAGCCCAGGTGAGGGAGAAGCTTTCTTT. It translates to CASSPGEGEAFF. The chain combines TRBV7-9 with TRBJ1-1; D unresolved. Germline CDR1 and CDR2: SEHNR and FQNEAQ (reference sequence). V lost 5 bases and J lost 8, with 12 bases in between. The CDR3 totals 12 residues. The full variable domain, completed using reference TRBV7-9 and TRBJ1-1, is DTGVSQNPRHKITKRGQNVTFRCDPISEHNRLYWYRQTLGQGPEFLTYFQNEAQLEKSRLLSDRFSAERPKGSFSTLEIQRTEQGDSAMYLCASSPGEGEAFFGQGTRLTVV.

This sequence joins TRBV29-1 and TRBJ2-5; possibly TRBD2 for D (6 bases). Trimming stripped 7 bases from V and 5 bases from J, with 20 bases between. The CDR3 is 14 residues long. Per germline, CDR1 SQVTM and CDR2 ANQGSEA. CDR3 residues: CSATGTPGGETQYF. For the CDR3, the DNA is TGCAGCGCCACCGGGACGCCCGGAGGGGAGACCCAGTACTTC.

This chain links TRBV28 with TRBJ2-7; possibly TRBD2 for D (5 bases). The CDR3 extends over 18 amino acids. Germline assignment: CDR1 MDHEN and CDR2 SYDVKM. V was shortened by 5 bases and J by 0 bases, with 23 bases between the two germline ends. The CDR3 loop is CASSPLSHTGGSSYEQYF. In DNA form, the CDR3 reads TGTGCCAGCAGTCCCTTAAGTCACACCGGCGGGTCCTCCTACGAGCAGTACTTC.

CDR3 nucleotides: TGTGCCGGGGGGGGCGGCAATCAGCCCCAGCATTTT. Its protein product is CAGGGGNQPQHF. The chain uses TRBV30 and TRBJ1-5; TRBD1 is a possible D gene (6 bases). Trimming removed 8 bases at V and 2 bases at J, with 10 bases between. The V gene's germline CDR1 is GTSNPN and CDR2 SVGIG (reference sequence). The CDR3 totals 12 residues.

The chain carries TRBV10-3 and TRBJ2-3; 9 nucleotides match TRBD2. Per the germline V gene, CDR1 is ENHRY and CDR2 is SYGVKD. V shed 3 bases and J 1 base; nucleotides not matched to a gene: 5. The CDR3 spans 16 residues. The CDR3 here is CAISDTSGYGTDTQYF. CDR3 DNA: TGTGCCATCAGTGATACTAGCGGGTACGGCACAGATACGCAGTATTTT.

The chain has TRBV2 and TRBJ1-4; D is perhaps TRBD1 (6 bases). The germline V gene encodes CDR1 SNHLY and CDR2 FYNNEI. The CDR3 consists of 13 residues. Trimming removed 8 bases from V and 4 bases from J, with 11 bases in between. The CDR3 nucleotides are TGTGCCAGCCAAGGACAGCTTAATGAAAAACTGTTTTTT. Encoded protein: CASQGQLNEKLFF.

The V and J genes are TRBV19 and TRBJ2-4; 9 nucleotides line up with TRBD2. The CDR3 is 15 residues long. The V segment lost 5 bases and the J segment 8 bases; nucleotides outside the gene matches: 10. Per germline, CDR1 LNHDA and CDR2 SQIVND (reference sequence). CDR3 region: CASSSAGGPDHIQYF. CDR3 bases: TGTGCCAGTAGTTCCGCGGGGGGGCCGGACCACATTCAGTACTTC.

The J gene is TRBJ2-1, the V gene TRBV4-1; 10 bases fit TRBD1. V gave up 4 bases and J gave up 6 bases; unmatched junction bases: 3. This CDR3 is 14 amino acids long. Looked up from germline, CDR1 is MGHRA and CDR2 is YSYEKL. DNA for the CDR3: TGCGCCAGCAGCCGGACAGGGGGGCCCAATGAGCAGTTCTTC. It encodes CASSRTGGPNEQFF.